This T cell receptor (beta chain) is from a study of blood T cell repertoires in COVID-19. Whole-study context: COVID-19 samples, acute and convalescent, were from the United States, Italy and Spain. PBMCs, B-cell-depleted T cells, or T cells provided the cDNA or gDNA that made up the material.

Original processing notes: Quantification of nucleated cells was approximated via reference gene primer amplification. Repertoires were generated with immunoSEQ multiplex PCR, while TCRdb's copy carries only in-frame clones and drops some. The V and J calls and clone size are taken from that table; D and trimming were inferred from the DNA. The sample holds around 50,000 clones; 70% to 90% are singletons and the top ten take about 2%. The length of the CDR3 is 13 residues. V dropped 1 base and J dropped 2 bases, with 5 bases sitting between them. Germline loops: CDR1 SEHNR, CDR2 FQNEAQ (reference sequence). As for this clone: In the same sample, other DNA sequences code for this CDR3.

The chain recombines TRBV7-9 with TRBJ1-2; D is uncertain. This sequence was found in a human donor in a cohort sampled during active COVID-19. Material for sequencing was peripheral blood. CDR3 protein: CASSLGQNYGYTF. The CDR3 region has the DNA TGTGCCAGCAGCTTAGGTCAGAACTATGGCTACACCTTC.